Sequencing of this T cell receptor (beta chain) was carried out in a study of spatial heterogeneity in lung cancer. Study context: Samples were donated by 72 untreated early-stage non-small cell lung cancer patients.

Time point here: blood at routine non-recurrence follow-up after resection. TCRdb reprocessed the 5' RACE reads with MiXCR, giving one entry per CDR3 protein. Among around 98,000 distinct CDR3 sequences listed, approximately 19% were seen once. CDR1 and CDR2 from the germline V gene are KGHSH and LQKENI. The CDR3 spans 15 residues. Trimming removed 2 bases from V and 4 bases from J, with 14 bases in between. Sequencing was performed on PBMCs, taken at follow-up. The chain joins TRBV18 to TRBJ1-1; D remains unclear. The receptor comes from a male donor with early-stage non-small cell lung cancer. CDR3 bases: TGTGCCAGCTCACCATCCTCGGGAGGCGGCACTGAAGCTTTCTTT. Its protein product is CASSPSSGGGTEAFF.